Listed here are 5 T cell receptor beta chains from one sample, sequenced in a study of shared clonotypes between healthy human individuals. The protocol was immunoSEQ multiplex PCR, while the TCRdb copy is restricted to in-frame clones and leaves out a portion. Of about 600,000 clones listed, 98% were seen once; the top ten hold 0.3%. Positive CCR7 selection of CD45RO-negative cells yielded the naive CD8 cells, and terminally differentiated effector memory CD45RA+ cells were excluded. Sequenced: naive CD8+ T cells sorted from blood. All receptors derive from a man aged 25 to 40 in good health.

This chain links TRBV5-1 with TRBJ2-7; 11 nucleotides line up with TRBD2. Germline assignment: CDR1 SGHRS and CDR2 YFSETQ. V was clipped by 0 bases and J by 3 bases; unmatched bases: 5. CDR3 size: 16 residues. As DNA, the CDR3 is TGCGCCAGCAGCTTGGCTACTAGCGGGAGTGGCTACGAGCAGTACTTC. This translates into CASSLATSGSGYEQYF.

The chain employs TRBV28 and TRBJ2-1, with a weak D call TRBD2 (5 bases). The CDR3 has 16 residues. The germline V and J ends were trimmed by 5 bases and 0 bases, with 14 bases remaining between them. Germline lookup yields CDR1 MDHEN and CDR2 SYDVKM. CDR3 loop: CASSTPSLNSYNEQFF. The CDR3 DNA reads TGTGCCAGCAGTACTCCTAGCCTAAACTCCTACAATGAGCAGTTCTTC.

J is TRBJ2-7 and V is TRBV30; D gene uncertain. The germline gives CDR1 GTSNPN, CDR2 SVGIG (reference sequence). Trimming took off 4 bases at V and 2 bases at J, with 12 bases between the two ends. The CDR3 is 13 residues long. The CDR3 region is CAWTGSLAYEQYF. In nucleotides, the CDR3 is TGTGCCTGGACCGGGTCCCTAGCCTACGAGCAGTACTTC.

The chain has TRBV29-1 and TRBJ2-7; weak D call: TRBD2 (5 bases). Trimming took 4 bases from V and 4 from J, leaving 20 bases between them. Germline CDR1 reads SQVTM; CDR2 reads ANQGSEA. The CDR3 consists of 15 residues. CDR3 DNA sequence: TGCAGCGTTGTGGGTCAAACCCACGGGGTTTACGAGCAGTACTTC. This gives the protein CSVVGQTHGVYEQYF.

The chain carries TRBV19 and TRBJ1-2; D call uncertain. The CDR3 spans 15 residues. V lost 1 base to trimming and J lost 0 bases, with 9 bases between them. The V gene's germline CDR1 is LNHDA and CDR2 SQIVND (reference sequence). The chain's CDR3 is CASSIVYLPNYGYTF. The CDR3 DNA reads TGTGCCAGTAGTATAGTGTATCTTCCTAACTATGGCTACACCTTC.